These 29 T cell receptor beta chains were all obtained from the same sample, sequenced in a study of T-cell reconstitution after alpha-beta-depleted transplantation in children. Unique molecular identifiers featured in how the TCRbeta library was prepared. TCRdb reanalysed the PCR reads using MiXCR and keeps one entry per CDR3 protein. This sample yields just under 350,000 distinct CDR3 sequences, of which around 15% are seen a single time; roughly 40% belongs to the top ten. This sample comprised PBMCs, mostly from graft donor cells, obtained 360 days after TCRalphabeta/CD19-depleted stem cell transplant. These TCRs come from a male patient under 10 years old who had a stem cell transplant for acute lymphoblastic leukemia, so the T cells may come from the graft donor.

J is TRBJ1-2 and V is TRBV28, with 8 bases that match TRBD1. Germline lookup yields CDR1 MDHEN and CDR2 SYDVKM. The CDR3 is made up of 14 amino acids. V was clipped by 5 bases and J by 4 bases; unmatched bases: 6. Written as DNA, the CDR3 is TGTGCCAGCAGTCCTTGGACAGGGACCTATGGCTACACCTTC. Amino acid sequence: CASSPWTGTYGYTF.

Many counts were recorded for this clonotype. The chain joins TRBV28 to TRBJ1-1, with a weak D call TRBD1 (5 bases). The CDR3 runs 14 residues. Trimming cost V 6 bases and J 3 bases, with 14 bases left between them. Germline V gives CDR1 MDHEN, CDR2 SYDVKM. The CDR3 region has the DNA TGTGCCAGCAGAGAGGGACCTCTTTACACTGAAGCTTTCTTT. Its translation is CASREGPLYTEAFF. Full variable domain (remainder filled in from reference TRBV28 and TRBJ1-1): DVKVTQSSRYLVKRTGEKVFLECVQDMDHENMFWYRQDPGLGLRLIYFSYDVKMKEKGDIPEGYSVSREKKERFSLILESASTNQTSMYLCASREGPLYTEAFFGQGTRLTVV.

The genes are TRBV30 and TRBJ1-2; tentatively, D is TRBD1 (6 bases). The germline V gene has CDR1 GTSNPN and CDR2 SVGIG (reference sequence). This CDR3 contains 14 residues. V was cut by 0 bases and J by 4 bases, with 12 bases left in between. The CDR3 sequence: CAWSVGQGSYGYTF. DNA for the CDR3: TGTGCCTGGAGTGTGGGCCAGGGGAGCTATGGCTACACCTTC.

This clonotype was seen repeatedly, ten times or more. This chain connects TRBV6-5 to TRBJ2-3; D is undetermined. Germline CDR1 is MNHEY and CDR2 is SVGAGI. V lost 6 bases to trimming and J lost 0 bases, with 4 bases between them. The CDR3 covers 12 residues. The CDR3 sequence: CASSRSTDTQYF. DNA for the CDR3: TGTGCCAGCAGCCGGAGCACAGATACGCAGTATTTT.

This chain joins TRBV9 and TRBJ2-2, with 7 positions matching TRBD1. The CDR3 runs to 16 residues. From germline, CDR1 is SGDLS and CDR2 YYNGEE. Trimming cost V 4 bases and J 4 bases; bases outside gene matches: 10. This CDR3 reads CASSRGQDGITGELFF. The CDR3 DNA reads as TGTGCCAGCAGCCGCGGACAGGATGGGATCACCGGGGAGCTGTTTTTT.

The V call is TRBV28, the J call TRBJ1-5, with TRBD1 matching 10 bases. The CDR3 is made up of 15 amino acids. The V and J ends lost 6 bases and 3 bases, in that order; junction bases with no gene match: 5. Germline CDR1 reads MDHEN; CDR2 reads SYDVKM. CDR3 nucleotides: TGTGCCAGCAGCCGGGACAGGGGAAACAATCAGCCCCAGCATTTT. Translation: CASSRDRGNNQPQHF.

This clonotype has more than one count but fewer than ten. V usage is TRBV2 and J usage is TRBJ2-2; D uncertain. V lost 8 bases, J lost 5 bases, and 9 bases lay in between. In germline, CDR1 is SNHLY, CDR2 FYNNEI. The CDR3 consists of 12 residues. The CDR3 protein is CASLGSTGELFF. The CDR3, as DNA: TGTGCCAGCTTGGGCTCGACCGGGGAGCTGTTTTTT.

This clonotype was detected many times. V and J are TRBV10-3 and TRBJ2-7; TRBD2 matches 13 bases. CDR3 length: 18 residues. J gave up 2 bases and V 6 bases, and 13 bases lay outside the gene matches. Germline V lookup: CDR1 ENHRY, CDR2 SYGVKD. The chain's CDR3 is CAIRPGVGLAGVTYEQYF. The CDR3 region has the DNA TGTGCCATCAGGCCAGGGGTCGGACTAGCGGGAGTAACCTACGAGCAGTACTTC.

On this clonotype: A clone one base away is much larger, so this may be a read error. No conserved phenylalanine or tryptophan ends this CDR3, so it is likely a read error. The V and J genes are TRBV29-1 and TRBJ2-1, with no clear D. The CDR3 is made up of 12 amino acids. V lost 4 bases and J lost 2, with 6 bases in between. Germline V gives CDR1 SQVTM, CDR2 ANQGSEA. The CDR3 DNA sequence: TGCAGCGTTGGAGGACCCTACAATGAGCAGTTCTAC. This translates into CSVGGPYNEQFY.

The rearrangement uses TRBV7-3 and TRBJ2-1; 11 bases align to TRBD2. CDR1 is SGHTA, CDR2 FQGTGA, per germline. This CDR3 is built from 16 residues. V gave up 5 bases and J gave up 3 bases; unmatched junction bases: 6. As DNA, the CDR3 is TGTGCCAGCAGCATACTAGCGGGAGTACACTACAATGAGCAGTTCTTC. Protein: CASSILAGVHYNEQFF.

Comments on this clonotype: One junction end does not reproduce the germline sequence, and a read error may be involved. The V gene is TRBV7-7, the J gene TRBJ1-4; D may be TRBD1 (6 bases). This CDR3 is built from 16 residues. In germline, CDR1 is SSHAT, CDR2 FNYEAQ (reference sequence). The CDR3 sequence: CASSPLTGRYNEKLFF. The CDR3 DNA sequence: TGTGCTAGCAGCCCCCTAACAGGGCGATATAATGAAAAACTGTTTTTT.

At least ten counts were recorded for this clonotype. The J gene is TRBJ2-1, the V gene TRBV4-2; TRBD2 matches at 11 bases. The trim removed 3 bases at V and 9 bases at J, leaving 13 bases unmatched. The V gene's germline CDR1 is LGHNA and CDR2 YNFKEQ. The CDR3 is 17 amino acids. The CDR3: CASSHAGSGRALIEQFF. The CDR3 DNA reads TGTGCCAGCAGCCACGCAGGTAGCGGGAGGGCATTGATTGAGCAGTTCTTC.

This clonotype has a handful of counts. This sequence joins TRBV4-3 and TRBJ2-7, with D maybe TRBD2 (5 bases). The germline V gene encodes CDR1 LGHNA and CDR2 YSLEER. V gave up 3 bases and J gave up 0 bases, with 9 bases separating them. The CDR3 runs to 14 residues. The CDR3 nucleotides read TGCGCCAGCAGCCACGGGGTCAGCTCCTACGAGCAGTACTTC. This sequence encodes CASSHGVSSYEQYF.

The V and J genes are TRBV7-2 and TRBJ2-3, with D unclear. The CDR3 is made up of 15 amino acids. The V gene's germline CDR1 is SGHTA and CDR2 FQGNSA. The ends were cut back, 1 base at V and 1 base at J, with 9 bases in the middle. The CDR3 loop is CASSLVTRGTDTQYF. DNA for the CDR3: TGTGCCAGCAGCTTAGTGACGAGAGGCACAGATACGCAGTATTTT. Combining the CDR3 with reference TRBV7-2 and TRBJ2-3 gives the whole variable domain GAGVSQSPSNKVTEKGKDVELRCDPISGHTALYWYRQSLGQGLEFLIYFQGNSAPDKSGLPSDRFSAERTGGSVSTLTIQRTQQEDSAVYLCASSLVTRGTDTQYFGPGTRLTVL.

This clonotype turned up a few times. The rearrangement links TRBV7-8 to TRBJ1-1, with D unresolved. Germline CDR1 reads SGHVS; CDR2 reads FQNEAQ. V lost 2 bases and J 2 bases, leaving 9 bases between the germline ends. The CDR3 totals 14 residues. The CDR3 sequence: CASSLQLDNTEAFF. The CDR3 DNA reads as TGTGCCAGCAGCTTACAATTGGACAACACTGAAGCTTTCTTT.

The CDR3 spells CASSLALAGLAKNIQYF. The CDR3, as DNA: TGTGCCAGCAGCTTAGCACTAGCGGGCCTAGCCAAAAACATTCAGTACTTC. The chain links TRBV7-9 to TRBJ2-4; 9 bases are a match to TRBD2. V shed 0 bases and J 0 bases; nucleotides not matched to a gene: 3. Germline V CDR1 and CDR2: SEHNR, FQNEAQ (reference sequence). This CDR3 has 17 amino acids.

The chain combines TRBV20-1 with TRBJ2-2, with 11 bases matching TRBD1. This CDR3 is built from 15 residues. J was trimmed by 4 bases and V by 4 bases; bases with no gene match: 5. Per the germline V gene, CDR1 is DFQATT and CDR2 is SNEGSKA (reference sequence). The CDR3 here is CSAKGQGVFTGELFF. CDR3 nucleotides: TGCAGTGCTAAGGGACAGGGGGTATTCACCGGGGAGCTGTTTTTT.

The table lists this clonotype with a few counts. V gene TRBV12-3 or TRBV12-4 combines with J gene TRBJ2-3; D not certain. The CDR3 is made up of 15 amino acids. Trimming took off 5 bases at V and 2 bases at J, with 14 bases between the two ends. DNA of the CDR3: TGTGCCAGCAGTGACTCTAGTGCTTACACAGATACGCAGTATTTT. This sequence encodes CASSDSSAYTDTQYF.

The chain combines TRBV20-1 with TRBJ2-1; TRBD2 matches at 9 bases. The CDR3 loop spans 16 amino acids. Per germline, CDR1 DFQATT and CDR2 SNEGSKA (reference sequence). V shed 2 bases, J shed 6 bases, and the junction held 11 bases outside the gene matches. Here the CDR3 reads CSARLAGNPVGNEQFF. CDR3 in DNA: TGCAGTGCTAGACTAGCGGGAAACCCAGTCGGCAATGAGCAGTTCTTC.

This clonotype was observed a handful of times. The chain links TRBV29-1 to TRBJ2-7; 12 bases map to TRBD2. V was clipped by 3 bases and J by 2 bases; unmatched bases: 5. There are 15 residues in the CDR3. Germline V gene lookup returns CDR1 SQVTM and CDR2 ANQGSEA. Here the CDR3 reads CSVELASGGAYEQYF. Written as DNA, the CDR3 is TGCAGCGTTGAGTTGGCTAGCGGGGGGGCCTACGAGCAGTACTTC.

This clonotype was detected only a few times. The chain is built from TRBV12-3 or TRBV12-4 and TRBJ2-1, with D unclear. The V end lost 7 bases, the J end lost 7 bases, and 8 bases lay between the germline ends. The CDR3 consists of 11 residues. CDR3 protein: CASTWGNEQFF. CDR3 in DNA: TGTGCCAGCACCTGGGGTAATGAGCAGTTCTTC.

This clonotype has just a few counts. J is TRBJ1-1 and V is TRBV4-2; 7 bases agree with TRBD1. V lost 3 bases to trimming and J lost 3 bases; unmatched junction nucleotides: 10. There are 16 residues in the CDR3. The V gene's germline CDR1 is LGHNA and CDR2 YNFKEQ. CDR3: CASSQYYRGEDTEAFF. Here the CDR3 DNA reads TGTGCCAGCAGCCAGTACTACAGGGGTGAGGACACTGAAGCTTTCTTT.

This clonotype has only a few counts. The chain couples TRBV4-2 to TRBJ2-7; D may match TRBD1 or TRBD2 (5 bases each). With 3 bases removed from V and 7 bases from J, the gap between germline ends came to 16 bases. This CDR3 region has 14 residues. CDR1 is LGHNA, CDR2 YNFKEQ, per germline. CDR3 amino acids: CASSHLGTPAEQYF. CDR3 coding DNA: TGTGCCAGCAGCCACTTAGGGACGCCCGCAGAGCAGTACTTC.

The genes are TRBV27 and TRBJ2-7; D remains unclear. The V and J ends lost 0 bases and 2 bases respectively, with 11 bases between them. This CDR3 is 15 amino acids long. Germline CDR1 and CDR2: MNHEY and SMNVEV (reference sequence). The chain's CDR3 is CASSLSSSLTYEQYF. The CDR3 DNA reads TGTGCCAGCAGTTTATCAAGCAGCTTAACCTACGAGCAGTACTTC.

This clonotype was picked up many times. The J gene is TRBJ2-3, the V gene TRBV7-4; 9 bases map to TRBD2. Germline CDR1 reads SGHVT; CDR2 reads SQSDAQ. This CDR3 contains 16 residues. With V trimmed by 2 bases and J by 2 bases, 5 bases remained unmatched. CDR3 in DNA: TGTGCCAGCAGCTTATATGCTAGCGGGACCACAGATACGCAGTATTTT. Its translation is CASSLYASGTTDTQYF.

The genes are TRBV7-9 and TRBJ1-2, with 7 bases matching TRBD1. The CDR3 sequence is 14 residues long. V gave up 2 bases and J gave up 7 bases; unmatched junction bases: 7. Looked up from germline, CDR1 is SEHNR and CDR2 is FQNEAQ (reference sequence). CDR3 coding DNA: TGTGCCAGCAGCTTACCCGACAGGGCGGGTGGCTACACCTTC. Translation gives CASSLPDRAGGYTF.

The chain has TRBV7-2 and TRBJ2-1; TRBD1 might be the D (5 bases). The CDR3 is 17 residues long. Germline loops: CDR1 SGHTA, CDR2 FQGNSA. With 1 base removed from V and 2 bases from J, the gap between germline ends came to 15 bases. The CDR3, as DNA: TGTGCCAGCAGCTTAGGTTTAGGGGCCGTTACCTACAATGAGCAGTTCTTC. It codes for CASSLGLGAVTYNEQFF.

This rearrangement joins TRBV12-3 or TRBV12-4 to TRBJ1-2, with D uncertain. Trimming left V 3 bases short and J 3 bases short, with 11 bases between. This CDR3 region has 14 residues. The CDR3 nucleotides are TGTGCCAGCAGTTTTTATGGGTCGGACTATGGCTACACCTTC. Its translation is CASSFYGSDYGYTF.

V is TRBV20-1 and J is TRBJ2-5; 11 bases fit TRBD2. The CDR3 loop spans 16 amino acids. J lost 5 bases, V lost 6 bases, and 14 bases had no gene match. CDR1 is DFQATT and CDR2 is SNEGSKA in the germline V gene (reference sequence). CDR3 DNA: TGCAGTGCGGGGAAAAATAGCGGGAGGGCTTGGGAGACCCAGTACTTC. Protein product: CSAGKNSGRAWETQYF.